Following are 27 T cell receptor beta chains from one sample sequenced in a study of cytomegalovirus exposure and HLA in healthy donors. PCR amplification relied on 60 Vbeta primers (plus 13 Jbeta primers). The repertoire was sequenced with immunoSEQ multiplex PCR; TCRdb's copy has only in-frame clones and lacks some. The sample consists of approximately 150,000 clones, roughly 79% of them appearing once. Source material: PBMCs. The receptors were sampled from a man between 40 and 49 years old in good health and CMV-seronegative.

This chain uses TRBV15 with TRBJ2-1, with D uncertain. The CDR3 loop spans 14 amino acids. Per the germline V gene, CDR1 is LNHNV and CDR2 is YYDKDF (reference sequence). V lost 1 base and J lost 4, with 8 bases in between. For the CDR3, the DNA is TGTGCCACCAGCAGAGGGGCTGGGTACAATGAGCAGTTCTTC. Amino acids: CATSRGAGYNEQFF.

DNA of the CDR3: TGTGCCAGCAGCTTAGCTGGGCTAGCGGGAGGAGGGGGCTACAATGAGCAGTTCTTC. It translates to CASSLAGLAGGGGYNEQFF. The V gene is TRBV7-6, the J gene TRBJ2-1; 11 bases are a match to TRBD2. The CDR3 is 19 amino acids. CDR1 is SGHVS, CDR2 FNYEAQ, per germline. V lost 0 bases, J lost 3 bases, and 10 bases stayed unmatched.

Only one count was recorded for this clone. The chain combines TRBV7-9 with TRBJ1-2; TRBD1 might be the D (5 bases). Trimming stripped 5 bases from V and 5 bases from J, with 18 bases between. This CDR3 is built from 15 residues. Germline V gene data show CDR1 as SEHNR and CDR2 as FQNEAQ (reference sequence). DNA of the CDR3: TGTGCCAGCAGCGGATACAGGTCCCGGGGGTATGGCTACACCTTC. Translation: CASSGYRSRGYGYTF.

The chain is built from TRBV7-6 and TRBJ2-3; 8 bases are a match to TRBD1. Unmatched junction bases numbered 4, after V lost 1 base and J lost 4 bases. The CDR3 covers 15 residues. Germline values: CDR1 SGHVS, CDR2 FNYEAQ. The CDR3 coding sequence is TGTGCCAGCAGCTTAGTCGGACAGGGTTCAGATACGCAGTATTTT. It encodes CASSLVGQGSDTQYF.

This chain uses TRBV5-1 with TRBJ2-1, with TRBD2 matching over 13 bases. This CDR3 contains 16 residues. Unmatched junction bases numbered 1, after V lost 0 bases and J lost 4 bases. Germline CDR1 reads SGHRS; CDR2 reads YFSETQ. CDR3 DNA sequence: TGCGCCAGCAGCTTGGGACTAGCGGGAGGATACAATGAGCAGTTCTTC. Its protein product is CASSLGLAGGYNEQFF.

The chain is built from TRBV7-3 and TRBJ2-2; D might be TRBD1 (7 bases). Germline-derived CDR1 and CDR2 are SGHTA and FQGTGA. The CDR3 has 16 amino acids. Trimming shortened V by 5 bases and J by 1 base, and 14 bases separated the two germline ends. CDR3 sequence: CASSRYRGGNTGELFF. The CDR3 DNA follows: TGTGCCAGCAGCCGATACAGGGGAGGGAACACCGGGGAGCTGTTTTTT.

The J gene is TRBJ2-7, the V gene TRBV7-9; possibly TRBD1 for D (6 bases). This CDR3 spans 15 amino acids. CDR1 is SEHNR and CDR2 is FQNEAQ in the germline V gene (reference sequence). The DNA for the CDR3 is TGTTCCAGCAGCTTAGGGGCAGGGGCGGGCCTCGAGCAGTACGTC. This gives the protein CSSSLGAGAGLEQYV.

The chain joins TRBV10-2 to TRBJ2-7; TRBD2 might be the D (5 bases). The CDR3 runs to 13 residues. The V and J ends lost 3 bases and 7 bases respectively, with 13 bases between them. In germline, CDR1 is WSHSY, CDR2 SAAADI. The CDR3 spells CASSDPDRGEQYF. CDR3 in DNA: TGCGCCAGCAGTGACCCCGATCGCGGGGAGCAGTACTTC.

The chain links TRBV2 to TRBJ2-1; D possibly corresponds to TRBD1 (6 bases). The CDR3 covers 15 residues. V was cut by 2 bases and J by 7 bases, with 15 bases left in between. Germline V gives CDR1 SNHLY, CDR2 FYNNEI. The CDR3 DNA reads TGTGCCAGCAGTGAAATGGCTTATCAGGGGAATGAGCAGTTCTTC. Translation gives CASSEMAYQGNEQFF.

The V gene is TRBV12-5, the J gene TRBJ1-3, with D hard to call. The germline V and J ends were trimmed by 0 bases and 1 base, with 19 bases remaining between them. Germline assignment: CDR1 LGHNT and CDR2 FRNRAP. The CDR3 has 19 residues. CDR3 sequence reads: CASGLVLKLASLSGNTIYF. The DNA for the CDR3 is TGTGCTAGTGGTTTGGTACTTAAGTTAGCAAGCCTTTCTGGAAACACCATATATTTT.

This chain joins TRBV11-3 and TRBJ2-1, with unresolved D. V lost 1 base and J 5 bases, leaving 12 bases between the germline ends. This CDR3 is built from 15 residues. Germline CDR1 reads SGHNT; CDR2 reads YENEEA. CDR3 protein: CASSLGLSMHNEQFF. The CDR3 DNA reads TGTGCCAGCAGCTTAGGCCTTAGCATGCACAATGAGCAGTTCTTC.

This chain links TRBV28 with TRBJ2-3; 10 positions agree with TRBD2. J lost 7 bases, V lost 7 bases, and 8 bases had no gene match. The germline gives CDR1 MDHEN, CDR2 SYDVKM. The CDR3 has 14 residues. CDR3: CASNPSGRLNTQYF. CDR3 in DNA: TGTGCCAGCAATCCTAGCGGGAGATTGAATACGCAGTATTTT.

The chain carries TRBV2 and TRBJ2-1; D ambiguous. Germline V gene lookup returns CDR1 SNHLY and CDR2 FYNNEI. The CDR3 runs to 13 residues. V lost 3 bases to trimming and J lost 5 bases, with 8 bases between them. The CDR3 sequence: CASSDYPDNEQFF. DNA of the CDR3: TGTGCCAGCAGTGATTATCCAGACAATGAGCAGTTCTTC.

The chain is built from TRBV9 and TRBJ2-1; weak D call: TRBD1 (6 bases). The CDR3 is 15 amino acids. The germline CDR1 and CDR2 sequences are SGDLS and YYNGEE. The V gene lost 0 bases and the J gene lost 3 bases, with 10 bases spanning the gap. The CDR3 loop is CASSVGGTIYNEQFF. In DNA form, the CDR3 reads TGTGCCAGCAGCGTAGGGGGGACAATCTACAATGAGCAGTTCTTC.

The rearrangement links TRBV9 to TRBJ1-1; D uncertain. The V and J ends lost 7 bases and 3 bases respectively, with 16 bases between them. Looked up from germline, CDR1 is SGDLS and CDR2 is YYNGEE. CDR3 length: 14 amino acids. The CDR3 here is CASSKDSWDTEAFF. CDR3 DNA: TGTGCCAGCTCGAAAGACTCCTGGGACACTGAAGCTTTCTTT.

The CDR3 region is CASSLQGAQGYEQYF. The CDR3 DNA sequence: TGTGCCAGTAGTTTACAGGGTGCACAGGGGTACGAGCAGTACTTC. The J gene is TRBJ2-7, the V gene TRBV19; 7 nucleotides match TRBD1. The V and J ends lost 5 bases and 4 bases, in that order; junction bases with no gene match: 11. Germline CDR1 LNHDA, CDR2 SQIVND (reference sequence). The CDR3 runs 15 residues.

This sequence joins TRBV6-5 and TRBJ1-1, with TRBD1 identical over 9 bases. Losses at the gene ends were 4 bases for V and 5 bases for J; bases not matched to a gene: 5. The CDR3 has 14 amino acids. Per the germline V gene, CDR1 is MNHEY and CDR2 is SVGAGI. The CDR3 nucleotides read TGTGCCAGCAGTTCCGACAGGGGGGGAACTGAAGCTTTCTTT. Protein: CASSSDRGGTEAFF.

The rearrangement uses TRBV9 and TRBJ2-1, with D perhaps matching TRBD1 (6 bases). Germline assignment: CDR1 SGDLS and CDR2 YYNGEE. Trimming removed 3 bases from V and 4 bases from J, with 20 bases in between. The CDR3 runs 17 residues. Written as DNA, the CDR3 is TGTGCCAGCAGCGCACTCCGGGACACACTTCCTTACAATGAGCAGTTCTTC. Residues: CASSALRDTLPYNEQFF.

This clone was counted between two and nine times. CDR3 in DNA: TGTGCCAGCAGTTCGTCCTTCACTGAAGCTTTCTTT. Amino acid sequence: CASSSSFTEAFF. The V call is TRBV6-1, the J call TRBJ1-1; D call uncertain. This CDR3 has 12 residues. CDR1 and CDR2 (germline): MNHNS, SASEGT. V lost 5 bases, J lost 4 bases, and 8 bases lay in between.

The chain carries TRBV2 and TRBJ2-1; 10 bases fit TRBD2. The trim removed 6 bases at V and 3 bases at J, leaving 5 bases unmatched. Germline V lookup: CDR1 SNHLY, CDR2 FYNNEI. There are 15 residues in the CDR3. The CDR3 protein is CASRKAGGDYNEQFF. Written as DNA, the CDR3 is TGTGCCAGCAGGAAAGCGGGAGGGGACTACAATGAGCAGTTCTTC.

The gene calls are TRBV7-9 and TRBJ2-3, with TRBD2 identical over 8 bases. The ends lost 2 bases at V and 0 bases at J; junction bases unmatched: 7. The CDR3 is 17 residues long. Per germline, CDR1 SEHNR and CDR2 FQNEAQ (reference sequence). The CDR3 bases are TGTGCCAGCAGCTTATCTGGCGGACTAGCTAGCACAGATACGCAGTATTTT. It yields the protein CASSLSGGLASTDTQYF. The whole variable domain, remainder taken from reference TRBV7-9 and TRBJ2-3, is DTGVSQNPRHKITKRGQNVTFRCDPISEHNRLYWYRQTLGQGPEFLTYFQNEAQLEKSRLLSDRFSAERPKGSFSTLEIQRTEQGDSAMYLCASSLSGGLASTDTQYFGPGTRLTVL.

The CDR3 DNA reads TGTGCCAGCAGCCATAGACAGGGGCGGAACACTGAAGCTTTCTTT. Protein sequence: CASSHRQGRNTEAFF. The chain is built from TRBV7-9 and TRBJ1-1; 8 bases align to TRBD1. The junction had 6 bases not matched to a gene; V was cut back by 5 bases and J by 1 base. This CDR3 spans 15 amino acids. The V gene's germline CDR1 is SEHNR and CDR2 FQNEAQ (reference sequence).

V usage is TRBV11-2 and J usage is TRBJ1-2, with 7 nucleotides matching TRBD1. This CDR3 is built from 15 residues. After removal of 1 base from V and 8 bases from J, the junction contained 10 bases not matched to a gene. The germline V gene has CDR1 SGHAT and CDR2 FQNNGV. In nucleotides, the CDR3 is TGTGCCAGCAGCTTAGTGGGACAGAGTGCAAGAGGCTACACCTTC. Protein: CASSLVGQSARGYTF.

The chain carries TRBV18 and TRBJ2-7; 9 bases agree with TRBD1. Germline V gives CDR1 KGHSH, CDR2 LQKENI. The trim removed 4 bases at V and 7 bases at J, leaving 5 bases unmatched. The CDR3 has 13 amino acids. For the CDR3, the DNA is TGTGCCAGCTCACAAGGACAGGGGAGAGAGCAGTACGTC. Residues: CASSQGQGREQYV.

The rearrangement links TRBV7-2 to TRBJ2-2; 11 nucleotides align to TRBD1. There are 15 residues in the CDR3. CDR1 is SGHTA, CDR2 FQGNSA, per germline. The junction had 4 bases not matched to a gene; V was cut back by 3 bases and J by 7 bases. The CDR3 spells CASSLDRGRVGELFF. DNA of the CDR3: TGTGCCAGCAGCTTGGACAGGGGGCGCGTCGGGGAGCTGTTTTTT.

This clone was counted between two and nine times. The J gene is TRBJ1-1, the V gene TRBV6-1; D gene unclear. Germline-derived CDR1 and CDR2 are MNHNS and SASEGT. This CDR3 has 15 residues. Trimming left V 1 base short and J 1 base short, with 10 bases between. CDR3 DNA sequence: TGTGCCAGCAGTGAAGGGAGGGCGGGGAACACTGAAGCTTTCTTT. Encoded protein: CASSEGRAGNTEAFF.

CDR3: CASSPREVSYNEQFF. In nucleotides, the CDR3 is TGTGCCAGCAGCCCTCGCGAGGTCTCCTACAATGAGCAGTTCTTC. The genes are TRBV27 and TRBJ2-1; no definite D call. The CDR3 has 15 residues. Germline loops: CDR1 MNHEY, CDR2 SMNVEV (reference sequence). Trimming left V 6 bases short and J 0 bases short, with 12 bases between.